The 3 T cell receptor beta chains below come from one sample, sequenced in a study of blood T cell repertoires in COVID-19. Method: immunoSEQ multiplex PCR; TCRdb's copy keeps in-frame clones and lacks some. The sample includes 250,000 to 300,000 clones, around 84% of them seen just once. The specimen was peripheral blood. The receptor source for this set is a man aged 55 to 70 with acute or convalescent COVID-19.

The V and J genes are TRBV3-1 (or the pseudogene TRBV3-2) and TRBJ1-4, with no clear D. Germline V gene data show CDR1 as LGHDT and CDR2 as YNNKEL (reference sequence). This CDR3 has 16 residues. V was cut by 1 base and J by 12 bases, with 21 bases left in between. The CDR3 region has the DNA TGTGCCAGCAGCCAAGGCCTGGCCAGCGCTTTGAAACAACTGTTTTTT. Its protein product is CASSQGLASALKQLFF.

V is TRBV7-9 and J is TRBJ2-3, with D perhaps TRBD1 (6 bases). The CDR3 length is 14 residues. Germline V gene lookup returns CDR1 SEHNR and CDR2 FQNEAQ (reference sequence). V lost 7 bases and J 3 bases, leaving 14 bases between the germline ends. The DNA for the CDR3 is TGTGCCAGCAACCCAGGCAGGGGAACAGATACGCAGTATTTT. As protein: CASNPGRGTDTQYF.

V gene TRBV29-1 combines with J gene TRBJ2-2, with TRBD1 matching over 11 bases. CDR1 is SQVTM and CDR2 is ANQGSEA in the germline V gene. CDR3 length equals 13 residues. CDR3 bases: TGCAGTACGGGACAGGGGGGCACCGGGGAGCTGTTTTTT. Translating gives CSTGQGGTGELFF.